These T cell receptor beta chains were read from a single sample in a study of post-analysis software for immune sequencing data. Using its own MiXCR run on the PCR reads, TCRdb lists one record per CDR3 protein. Altogether some 890,000 distinct CDR3 sequences are present, approximately 53% being singletons, with the ten largest covering roughly 4.4%. Material: blood. These TCRs come from a girl between 10 and 17 years old with multiple sclerosis. CDR3s include the opening cysteine and the closing phenylalanine or tryptophan. Fields, in order: clone size, D gene, J gene, V gene, CDR3 DNA, CDR3 protein. The D gene is left open where the match is weak. Clone size, where shown, is once, few, many, or a class for clones that have expanded.

>.|TRBD1|TRBJ2-7|TRBV4-2
TGTGCCAGCAGCCAAGAAGGACAGGGGACCTACGAGCAGTACTTC
CASSQEGQGTYEQYF
>few|.|TRBJ2-5|TRBV29-1
TGCAGCGTTGAGCAGTCAGGGCGAGTACCAGAGACCCAGTACTTC
CSVEQSGRVPETQYF
>.|.|TRBJ1-2|TRBV29-1
TGCAGCCCGGGAGAGCGGGATAACGACTATGGCTACACCTTC
CSPGERDNDYGYTF
>once|TRBD2|TRBJ2-4|TRBV20-1
TGCAGTGCTAGGGCCGGGACTAGCGGAAACATTCAGTACTTC
CSARAGTSGNIQYF
>once|.|TRBJ1-5|TRBV7-2
TGTGCCAGCAGCTTAGTGGGTGTCGTTTGGGGCAATCAGCCCCAGCATTTT
CASSLVGVVWGNQPQHF
>few|.|TRBJ1-2|TRBV25-1
TGTGCCAGCAGTGATTTATCAGGCTATGGCTACACCTTC
CASSDLSGYGYTF
>.|.|TRBJ2-5|TRBV7-8
TGTGCCAGCGGTCCAGGGAGGGAGACCCAGTACTTC
CASGPGRETQYF
>.|.|TRBJ1-1|TRBV6-1
TGTGCCAGCAGTGAGGGGCTATACCCTGAAGCTTTCTTT
CASSEGLYPEAFF
>.|.|TRBJ2-7|TRBV7-6
TGTGCCGGCAGCCCTCAGTACCTACGAACCTACGAGCAGTACTTC
CAGSPQYLRTYEQYF
>.|TRBD1|TRBJ1-1|TRBV28
TGTGCCAGCAGCTCTCCGGGACAGAAGAACACTGAAGCTTTCTTT
CASSSPGQKNTEAFF